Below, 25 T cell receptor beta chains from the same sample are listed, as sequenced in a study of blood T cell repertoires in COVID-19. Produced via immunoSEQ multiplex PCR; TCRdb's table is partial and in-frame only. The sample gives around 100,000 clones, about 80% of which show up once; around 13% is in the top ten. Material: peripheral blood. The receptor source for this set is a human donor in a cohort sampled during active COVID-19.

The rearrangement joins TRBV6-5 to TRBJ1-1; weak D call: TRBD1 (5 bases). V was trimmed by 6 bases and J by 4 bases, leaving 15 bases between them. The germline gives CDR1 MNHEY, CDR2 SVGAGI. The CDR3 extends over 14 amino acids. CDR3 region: CASRAGWAVTEAFF. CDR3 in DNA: TGTGCCAGCAGGGCAGGGTGGGCAGTCACTGAAGCTTTCTTT.

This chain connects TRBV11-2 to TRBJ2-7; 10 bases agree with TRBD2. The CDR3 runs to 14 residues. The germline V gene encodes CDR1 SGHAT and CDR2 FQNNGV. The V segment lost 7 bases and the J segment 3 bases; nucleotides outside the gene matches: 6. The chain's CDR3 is CASTAAGGSYEQYF. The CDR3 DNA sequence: TGTGCCAGCACTGCAGCGGGGGGGAGCTACGAGCAGTACTTC.

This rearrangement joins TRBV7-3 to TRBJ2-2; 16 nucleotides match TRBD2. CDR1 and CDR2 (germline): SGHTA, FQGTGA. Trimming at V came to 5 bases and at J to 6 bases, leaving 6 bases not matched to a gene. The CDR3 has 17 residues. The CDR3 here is CASSIGTSGGAAGELFF. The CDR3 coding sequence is TGTGCCAGCAGCATCGGGACTAGCGGGGGGGCCGCCGGGGAGCTGTTTTTT.

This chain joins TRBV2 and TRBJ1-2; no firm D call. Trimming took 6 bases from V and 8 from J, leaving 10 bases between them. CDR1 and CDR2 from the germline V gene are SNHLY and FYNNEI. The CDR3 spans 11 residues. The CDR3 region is CASRTNRGYTF. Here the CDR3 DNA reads TGTGCCAGCAGGACAAATCGGGGCTACACCTTC.

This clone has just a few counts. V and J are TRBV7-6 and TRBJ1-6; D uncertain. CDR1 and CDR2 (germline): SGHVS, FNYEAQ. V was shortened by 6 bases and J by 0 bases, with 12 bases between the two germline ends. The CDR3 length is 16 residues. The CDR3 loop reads CASRTTGSSYNSPLHF. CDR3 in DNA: TGTGCCAGCAGAACAACGGGGAGCTCCTATAATTCACCCCTCCACTTT.

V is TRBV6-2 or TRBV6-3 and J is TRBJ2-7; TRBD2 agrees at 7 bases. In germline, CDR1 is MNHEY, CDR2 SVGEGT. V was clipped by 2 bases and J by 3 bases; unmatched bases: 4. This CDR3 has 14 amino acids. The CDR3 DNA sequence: TGTGCCAGCAGTTACGGCGGGGGATACTACGAGCAGTACTTC. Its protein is CASSYGGGYYEQYF.

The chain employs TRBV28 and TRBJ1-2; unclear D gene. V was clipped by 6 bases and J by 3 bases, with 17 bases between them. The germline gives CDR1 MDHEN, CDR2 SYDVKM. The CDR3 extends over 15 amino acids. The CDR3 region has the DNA TGTGCCAGCAGGATAAGCCCCTCGAGATACTATGGCTACACCTTC. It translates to CASRISPSRYYGYTF.

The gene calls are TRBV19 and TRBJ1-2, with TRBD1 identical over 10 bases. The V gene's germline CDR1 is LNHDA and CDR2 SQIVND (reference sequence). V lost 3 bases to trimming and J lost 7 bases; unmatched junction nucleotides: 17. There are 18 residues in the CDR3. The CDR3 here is CASSIPVRRQGAQVGYTF. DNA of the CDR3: TGTGCCAGTAGTATCCCCGTGCGCCGACAGGGGGCACAGGTTGGCTACACCTTC.

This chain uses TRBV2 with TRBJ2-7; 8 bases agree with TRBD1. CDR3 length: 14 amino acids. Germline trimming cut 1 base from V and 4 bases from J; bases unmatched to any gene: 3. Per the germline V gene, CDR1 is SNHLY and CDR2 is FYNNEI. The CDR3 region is CASSEGQGRYEQYF. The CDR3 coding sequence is TGTGCCAGCAGTGAAGGACAGGGGCGGTACGAGCAGTACTTC.

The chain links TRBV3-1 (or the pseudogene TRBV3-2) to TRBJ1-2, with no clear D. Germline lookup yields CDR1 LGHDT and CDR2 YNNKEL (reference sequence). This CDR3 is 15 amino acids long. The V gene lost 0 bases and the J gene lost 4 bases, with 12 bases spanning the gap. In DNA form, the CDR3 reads TGTGCCAGCAGCCAAGAGGAACGGAGCGCCTATGGCTACACCTTC. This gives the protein CASSQEERSAYGYTF.

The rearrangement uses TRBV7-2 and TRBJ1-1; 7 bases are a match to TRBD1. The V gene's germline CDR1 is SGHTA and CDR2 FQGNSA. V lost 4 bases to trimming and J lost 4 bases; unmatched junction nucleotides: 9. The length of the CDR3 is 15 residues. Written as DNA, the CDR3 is TGTGCCAGCAGCTCGACAGGGTCAGGAGTCACTGAAGCTTTCTTT. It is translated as CASSSTGSGVTEAFF.

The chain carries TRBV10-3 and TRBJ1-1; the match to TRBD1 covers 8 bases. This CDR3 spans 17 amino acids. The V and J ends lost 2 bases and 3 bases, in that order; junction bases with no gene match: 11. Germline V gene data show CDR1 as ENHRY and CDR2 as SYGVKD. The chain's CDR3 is CAISEAPAGGSDTEAFF. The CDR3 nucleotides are TGTGCCATCAGTGAGGCCCCAGCAGGGGGCTCGGACACTGAAGCTTTCTTT.

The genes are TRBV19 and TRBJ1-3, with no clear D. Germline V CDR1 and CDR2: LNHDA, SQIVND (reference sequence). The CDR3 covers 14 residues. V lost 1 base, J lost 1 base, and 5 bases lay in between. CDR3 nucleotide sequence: TGTGCCAGTAGTATAGTCAGATCTGGAAACACCATATATTTT. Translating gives CASSIVRSGNTIYF.

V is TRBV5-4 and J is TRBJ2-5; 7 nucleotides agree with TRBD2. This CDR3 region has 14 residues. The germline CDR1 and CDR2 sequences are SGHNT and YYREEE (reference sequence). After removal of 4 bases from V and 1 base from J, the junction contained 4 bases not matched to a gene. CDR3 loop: CASSLERGQETQYF. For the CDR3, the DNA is TGTGCCAGCAGCCTCGAGCGGGGCCAAGAGACCCAGTACTTC.

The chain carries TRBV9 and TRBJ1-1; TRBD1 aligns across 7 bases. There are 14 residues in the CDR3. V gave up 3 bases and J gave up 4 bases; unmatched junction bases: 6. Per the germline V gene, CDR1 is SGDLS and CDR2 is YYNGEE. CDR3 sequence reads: CASSAGTVGTEAFF. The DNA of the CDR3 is TGTGCCAGCAGCGCAGGGACAGTTGGCACTGAAGCTTTCTTT. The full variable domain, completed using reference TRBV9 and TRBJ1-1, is DSGVTQTPKHLITATGQRVTLRCSPRSGDLSVYWYQQSLDQGLQFLIQYYNGEERAKGNILERFSAQQFPDLHSELNLSSLELGDSALYFCASSAGTVGTEAFFGQGTRLTVV.

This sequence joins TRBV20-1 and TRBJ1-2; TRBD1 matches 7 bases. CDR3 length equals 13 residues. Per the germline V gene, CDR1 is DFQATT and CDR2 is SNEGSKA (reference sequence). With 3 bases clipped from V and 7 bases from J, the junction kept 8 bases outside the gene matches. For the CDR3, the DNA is TGCAGTGCTAGTGTTACAGGGGCGTTTGGCTACACCTTC. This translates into CSASVTGAFGYTF.

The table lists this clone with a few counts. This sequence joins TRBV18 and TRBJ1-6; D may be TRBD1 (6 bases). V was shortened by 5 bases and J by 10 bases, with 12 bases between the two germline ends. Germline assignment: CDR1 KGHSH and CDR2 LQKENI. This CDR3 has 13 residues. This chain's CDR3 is CASSGDIRSPLHF. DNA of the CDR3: TGTGCCAGCTCAGGGGACATTCGGTCACCCCTCCACTTT.

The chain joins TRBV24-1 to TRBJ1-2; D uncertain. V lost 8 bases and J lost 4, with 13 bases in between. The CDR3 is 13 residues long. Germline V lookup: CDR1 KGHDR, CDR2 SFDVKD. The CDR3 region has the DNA TGTGCCACCATTGAGGGCACCTTCTATGGCTACACCTTC. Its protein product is CATIEGTFYGYTF.

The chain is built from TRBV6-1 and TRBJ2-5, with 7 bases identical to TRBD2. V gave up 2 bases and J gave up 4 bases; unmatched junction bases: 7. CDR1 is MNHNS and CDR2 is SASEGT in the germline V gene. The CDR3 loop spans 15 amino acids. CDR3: CASSEQTGGGETQYF. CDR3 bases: TGTGCCAGCAGTGAACAGACGGGGGGAGGAGAGACCCAGTACTTC.

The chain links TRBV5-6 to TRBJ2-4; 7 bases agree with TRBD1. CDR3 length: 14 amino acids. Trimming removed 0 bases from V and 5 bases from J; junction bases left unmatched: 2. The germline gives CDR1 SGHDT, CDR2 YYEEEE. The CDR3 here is CASSLDRGQNIQYF. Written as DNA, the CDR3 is TGTGCCAGCAGCTTGGACAGGGGTCAAAACATTCAGTACTTC.

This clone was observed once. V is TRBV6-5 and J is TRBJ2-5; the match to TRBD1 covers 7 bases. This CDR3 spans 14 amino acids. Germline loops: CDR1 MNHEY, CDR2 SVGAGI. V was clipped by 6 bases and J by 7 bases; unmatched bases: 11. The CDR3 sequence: CASRTSGGVGTQYF. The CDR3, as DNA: TGTGCCAGCAGGACGTCAGGGGGTGTGGGGACCCAGTACTTC.

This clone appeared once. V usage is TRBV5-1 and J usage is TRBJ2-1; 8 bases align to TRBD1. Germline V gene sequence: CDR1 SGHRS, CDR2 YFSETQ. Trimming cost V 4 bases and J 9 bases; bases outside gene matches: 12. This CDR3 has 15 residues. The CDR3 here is CASSQGQANGAEQFF. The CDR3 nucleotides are TGCGCCAGCAGCCAGGGACAGGCCAACGGGGCTGAGCAGTTCTTC.

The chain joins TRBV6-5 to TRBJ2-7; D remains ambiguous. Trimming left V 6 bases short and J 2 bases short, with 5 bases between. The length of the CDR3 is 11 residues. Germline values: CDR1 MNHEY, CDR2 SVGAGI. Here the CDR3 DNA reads TGTGCCAGCAGGCTAGCCTACGAGCAGTACTTC. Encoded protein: CASRLAYEQYF.

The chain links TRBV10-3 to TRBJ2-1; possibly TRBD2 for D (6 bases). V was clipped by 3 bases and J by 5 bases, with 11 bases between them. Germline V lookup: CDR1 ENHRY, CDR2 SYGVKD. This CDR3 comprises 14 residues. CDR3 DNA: TGTGCCATCAGTGATGGGGGGTGGAACAATGAGCAGTTCTTC. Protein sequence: CAISDGGWNNEQFF.

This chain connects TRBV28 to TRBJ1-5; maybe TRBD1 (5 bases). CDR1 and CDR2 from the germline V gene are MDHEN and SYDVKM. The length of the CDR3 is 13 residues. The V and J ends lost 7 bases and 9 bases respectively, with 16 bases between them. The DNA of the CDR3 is TGTGCCAGCACCCGGGCAGGGCGGTGGCCCCAGCATTTT. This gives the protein CASTRAGRWPQHF.